This TCR beta chain was found in a study of vaccination and CD4 T cells after COVID-19 (dated by TCRdb to about 2022). Background on the whole study: Convalescent patients had a positive SARS-CoV-2 result on nasal swab PCR, and of these patients, some 10 had mild disease and one had severe disease. The convalescent cohort comprised six males and four females, including two Hispanic individuals, seven Caucasians, two Asians and one multiracial person. Participants received two doses of either the Pfizer-BioNTech BNT162b2 vaccine (n=8) or the Moderna mRNA-1273 vaccine (n=2). Post-COVID blood samples from convalescent patients were collected a median of roughly 100 days after diagnosis, with a range of roughly 35 to 170 days. The time from the second vaccine dose to post-vaccine blood sampling had a median of roughly 72 days and ranged from roughly 13 to 241 days. Culture stimuli were overlapping spike peptide pools from SARS-CoV-2 and from the common cold coronaviruses HCoV-NL63, HCoV-OC43 and HCoV-229E. As controls, cultures received a CEFX viral epitope pool (the positive control), an HIV-1 Nef peptide pool (the negative control), or no peptide at all. The spike-specific CD4+ TCR repertoire was compared before and after mRNA vaccination in over nine COVID-19 convalescent patients and a handful of infection-naive healthy vaccine recipients.

The CDR3 sequence holds 14 residues, the cysteine and phenylalanine included. The read is trimmed to its CDR3 DNA, 42 bases read in frame from base 1. V and J are truncated by 2 bases and 4 bases respectively, leaving an intervening sequence of 11 bases. CDR1 and CDR2, looked up from the germline V gene, are ENHRY and SYGVKD. The label giving this sample's treatment or condition can be read as: approximately 9-day PBMC culture with coronavirus spike peptide pools or control peptides (ViraFEST assay). The ViraFEST assay was used in the study, in which antigen-specific T cells were expanded with peptide pools and expanded clonotypes were subsequently identified by TCR sequencing. The convalescent patients' positive SARS-CoV-2 PCR tests fell between March and December 2020, which was before the Alpha, Beta and Delta variants emerged in the United States. Each well held under 2.5 million PBMCs cultured in IMDM containing approximately 5.3% human AB serum and approximately 9.8 IU/ml IL-2, with around 9.2 ug/ml peptide pools added. On days 3 and 7, half of the culture medium was replaced with fresh IL-2-containing medium. Once the cells had been in culture for around 10 days, the EasySep CD4+ T cell isolation kit was used to isolate CD4+ T cells by negative selection. PBMCs were separated from whole blood using Ficoll-Paque Plus gradient centrifugation and then either used fresh or cryopreserved at -140C. Each culture condition was generally run in triplicate wells.

The investigation overall reported the following: The number of convalescent patients in the study was relatively small, and the study did not examine early timepoints following natural infection. In convalescent patients, a median around 86% of post-vaccine SARS-CoV-2-reactive clones were detected only after vaccination, and vaccine-specific priming was suggested by this finding. The median number of SARS-CoV-2-reactive clonotypes rose from 20 to 25 after infection to roughly 40 after vaccination, but the change was not significant. Of the vaccine-specific clones found in convalescent patients, nearly all (304 of 307) were mono-reactive for SARS-CoV-2 spike instead of being cross-reactive with common cold coronaviruses.

Library preparation was by PCR. TCR sequencing of DNA from cultured CD4+ T cells used the Oncomine TCR Beta short-read assay at the Johns Hopkins FTIC core. The QIAamp micro DNA kit was used to extract genomic DNA from the cultured CD4+ T cells. The Oncomine TCR Beta libraries from cultured CD4+ T cells were pooled using unique dual indexes and then sequenced on an Illumina iSeq 100. The authors' analysis ran thus. Non-productive sequences were filtered out, and CDR3s that did not start with C, did not end with F or W, or were shorter than 7 amino acids were discarded. The MANAFEST web application was used to identify antigen-specific clonotypes by comparing peptide-stimulated wells against reference wells and other culture wells. Positive clones required FDR below 0.05, an odds ratio above 5, and productive frequency above 0.1% in at least two of three replicate wells. Clonotypes that were significantly expanded in both SARS-CoV-2 spike wells and at least one common cold coronavirus spike condition were defined as cross-reactive. Using R version 3.6.1, CDR3 homology was evaluated through Levenshtein distances (stringdist) along with unrooted phylogenetic trees (ape). Through fastp at Q25 and MiXCR, TCRdb rebuilt clones from the public reads, retaining in-frame beta chains. Under each unique CDR3 protein, matching rows form one entry showing the most common genes and DNA. It is TCRdb's table, rather than the study itself, that gives the V and J calls and clone size. The sample table shows roughly 15,000 distinct CDR3 sequences, and 52% are seen once. The biggest ten clones account for about 7.2% of the sample.

This clonotype was recorded a few times. This clone's antigen is unknown. No much larger clonotype is one base removed from it; base qualities were not supplied. Source material: CD4+ T cells from blood, cultured in vitro. The V gene is TRBV10-3 and the J gene is TRBJ1-2; the D gene cannot be resolved reliably. The sequence derives from a human donor who had recovered from COVID-19. The CDR3 protein: CAISEGLQAYGYTF. The nucleotide sequence reads as follows: TGTGCCATCAGTGAGGGCCTGCAGGCCTATGGCTACACCTTC.